The 7 T cell receptor beta chains in this list originate from one sample, sequenced in a study of T cells in Graves' hyperthyroidism and ophthalmopathy (dated by TCRdb to 2018 to 2020). Libraries were prepared through multiplex PCR. Sequenced using an Illumina HiSeq 2000. The TCR beta CDR3 regions were amplified from the RNA transcripts. For the first round of RT-PCR on the TCR CDR3, the HTBI primer set was used together with the Qiagen OneStep RT-PCR kit. Using fastp trimming at Q25 and MiXCR clonotype assembly, TCRdb reanalyzed the public sequencing data and kept in-frame beta chains. Each CDR3 protein gets just one entry, which takes the most common genes and DNA from the rows behind it. The sample table shows under 650,000 distinct CDR3 sequences, and about 16% are seen once. The leading ten clones occupy about 3.8% of the sample. Source material: blood. The receptors originated from a woman aged 25 to 39 with Graves' hyperthyroidism.

This clonotype came up many times. The chain carries TRBV7-2 and TRBJ2-1; maybe TRBD2 (5 bases). This CDR3 is 15 amino acids long. Germline V gives CDR1 SGHTA, CDR2 FQGNSA. Trimming left V 2 bases short and J 6 bases short, with 14 bases between. As DNA, the CDR3 is TGTGCCAGCAGCTTATACGGGATCATTCTCAATGAGCAGTTCTTC. This gives the protein CASSLYGIILNEQFF.

The chain joins TRBV5-1 to TRBJ2-5, with D maybe TRBD2 (7 bases). This CDR3 has 14 residues. V was cut by 7 bases and J by 5 bases, with 18 bases left in between. The germline CDR1 and CDR2 sequences are SGHRS and YFSETQ. DNA for the CDR3: TGCGCCAGCGGAGGGGGGGGCGCGGAGGAGACCCAGTACTTC. As protein: CASGGGGAEETQYF. The variable domain in full, completed from reference TRBV5-1 and TRBJ2-5, reads KAGVTQTPRYLIKTRGQQVTLSCSPISGHRSVSWYQQTPGQGLQFLFEYFSETQRNKGNFPGRFSGRQFSNSRSEMNVSTLELGDSALYLCASGGGGAEETQYFGPGTRLLVL.

The V gene is TRBV6-2 or TRBV6-3, the J gene TRBJ2-7; the D is unclear. The CDR3 covers 13 residues. CDR1 and CDR2 from the germline V gene are MNHEY and SVGEGT. V lost 6 bases and J lost 4, with 13 bases in between. CDR3 sequence: CASSFRTDYEQYF. The CDR3 nucleotides are TGTGCCAGCAGCTTCCGGACGGATTACGAGCAGTACTTC.

The J gene is TRBJ1-3, the V gene TRBV5-1; unclear D gene. The CDR3 consists of 16 residues. The V gene lost 0 bases and the J gene lost 0 bases, with 10 bases spanning the gap. Germline CDR1 SGHRS, CDR2 YFSETQ. The CDR3 sequence is CASSLGPSSSGNTIYF. CDR3 sequence (DNA): TGCGCCAGCAGCTTGGGGCCGTCTAGCTCTGGAAACACCATATATTTT.

The V call is TRBV7-2, the J call TRBJ2-1, with TRBD2 matching over 14 bases. Trimming cost V 5 bases and J 7 bases; bases outside gene matches: 13. The CDR3 has 18 residues. Germline loops: CDR1 SGHTA, CDR2 FQGNSA. Here the CDR3 reads CASSLRETSGRANNEQFF. In DNA form, the CDR3 reads TGTGCCAGCAGCCTACGGGAGACTAGCGGGAGGGCCAATAATGAGCAGTTCTTC.

This clonotype came up many times. The CDR3 bases are TGTGCCAGCAGTGATCGGGGACTGGCCCCAGGATCCTTCTACGAGCAGTACTTC. Translation gives CASSDRGLAPGSFYEQYF. The chain joins TRBV2 to TRBJ2-7; the D gene is possibly TRBD2 (6 bases). V was shortened by 3 bases and J by 3 bases, with 24 bases between the two germline ends. In germline, CDR1 is SNHLY, CDR2 FYNNEI. The CDR3 sequence is 18 residues long.

This clonotype has a count of ten or more. The rearrangement links TRBV13 to TRBJ2-7; 10 bases match TRBD2. Germline CDR1 PRHDT, CDR2 FYEKMQ (reference sequence). The CDR3 totals 16 residues. The ends lost 3 bases at V and 3 bases at J; junction bases unmatched: 8. As DNA, the CDR3 is TGTGCCAGCAGCTTGAGGACTAGCGGAAACCGCTACGAGCAGTACTTC. This codes for CASSLRTSGNRYEQYF.